Reported below is one T cell receptor (beta chain). The table lists this clone with a few counts. The antigen it recognizes is unknown. Base qualities are not provided; no much larger clone lies one nucleotide away. Trimming removed 1 base from V and 3 bases from J, leaving 13 bases between the germline ends. Reading the germline V gene (reference sequence) gives CDR1 SEHNR and CDR2 FQNEAQ. The CDR3 runs 15 amino acids, cysteine and phenylalanine included. Only CDR3 DNA remains: 45 bases, in frame from the first base. This sample was included in a study of beta chain features in type 1 diabetes (dated by TCRdb to 2016 to 2019). Regarding the study in general: Patients and healthy donors did not differ in mean age, gender distribution, total cell number or subset yield. Regulatory and stem cell-like memory subsets were obtained from only 8 patients and about 8 healthy donors, while naive and central memory subsets were obtained from all 30 or so donors. In the study, TCRB repertoires of sorted circulating CD4+ T cell subsets from recently diagnosed type 1 diabetes patients were compared with those of matched healthy donors. Across all samples, 107,917,701 sorted cells were examined, and cell number per subset correlated strongly with RNA yield.

Beyond this particular receptor, the publication reports: Naive, central memory and regulatory TCRB repertoires appeared to be more alike among patients than among healthy donors. PCR might favor shorter templates, but patient and control samples were amplified and corrected together, so any skew would affect both groups equally. Because cDNA was sequenced instead of genomic DNA, highly expressing activated cells could be over-represented, though the groups showed no difference in activation or CD3 levels. In all four CD4+ subsets, TCRB CDR3 length was moderately but significantly shorter in type 1 diabetes patients. Patients with type 1 diabetes made fewer insertions and deleted more nucleotides at VDJ recombination sites, implying thymic rearrangement abnormalities. Only small numbers of individuals were included in the HLA sub-analyses, which left unresolved whether HLA type had any influence on TCRB rearrangement.

The entire isolated RNA was reverse transcribed using the High Capacity cDNA Reverse Transcription Kit, and thus expressed TCRB transcripts were sequenced. Deep immunoSEQ sequencing was performed on naive, central memory and regulatory T cell samples, with an average of roughly 3.3 million total reads per sample. Sorted cells were lysed in RLT buffer and RNA was extracted with DNase-treated RNeasy Micro or Mini kits, depending on cell number. To prevent cross-contamination, every cell subset was processed on its own, while patient and healthy donor samples were processed together. The immunoSEQ multiplex PCR was used to amplify TCRB sequences from cDNA, yielding 87-bp fragments that span the CDR3 region. Amplicons were sequenced on the Illumina HiSeq platform. Per the authors' processing: Synthetic template baselines were used to correct PCR bias computationally, reads within Hamming distance 2 were collapsed together, and singletons that could not be merged were discarded. Reads were aligned against IMGT so that V, D and J genes, CDR3 length and insertions or deletions at six rearrangement sites could be assigned. Clonotype counts were normalized to sorted cell number within each subset before computing true diversity and Gini coefficients with the tcR R package. The overlap coefficient, calculated on TCRB nucleotide sequences, was used to quantify repertoire sharing. As a proxy for the pre-selection repertoire, out-of-frame TCRB sequences from naive cells were analyzed. TCRdb took over this immuneACCESS table, retaining in-frame rearrangements with V and J assigned. Such tables are incomplete; in checked studies, under half of the missing clones stem from an unresolved V gene, and the remainder is unexplained. From that table come the V and J calls and clone size; the DNA was used to work out D and trimming. The sample profile shows under 400,000 clones; about 18% of them were found once. The ten largest clones represent approximately 0.046% of the sample.

A single peripheral blood draw of about 116 mL on average was collected from each donor into heparinised tubes. Naive, central memory, regulatory and stem cell-like memory CD4+ T cells were sorted on a BD FACSAria II using a panel including CD45RO, CCR7, CD25, CD127, CD95 and CD27. All sorted populations exceeded 95% purity. PBMCs were isolated immediately by Lymphoprep density gradient centrifugation and stained directly without culture. Samples were stained and sorted in pairs, with one healthy donor and one patient per experiment, so that batch effects were minimized. The chain joins TRBV7-9 to TRBJ2-7, with TRBD1 perhaps the D gene, on 6 matching bases. Sequenced: naive CD4+ T cells from blood. Reading the label with the study, this specimen's cell subset or site is: true naive CD4+ T cells. The receptor was isolated from a young woman in good health. The nucleotides read TGTGCCAGCAGCTTAGGGACAGCTTCCCTCTACGAGCAGTACTTC. It encodes CASSLGTASLYEQYF.